This T cell receptor (beta chain) was identified in a study of blood T cells in healthy people across ages. Turning to the study itself: About one barcoded beta molecule was captured per two T cells (by template switching).

This clonotype was counted between two and nine times. As yet, its antigen is unknown. V lost 3 bases, J lost 5 bases, and 10 bases lay in between. CDR1 is DFQATT, CDR2 SNEGSKA, per germline (reference sequence). This CDR3 has 12 amino acids. Primers used in a second PCR of about 7 to 12 cycles were a sample-barcoded 5' primer and a J-beta primer mix. Each cDNA was tagged by a template-switch adaptor containing 12 random nucleotides. TCRdb itself ran the 5' RACE reads through MiXCR, one entry per CDR3 protein. This sample has 1.5 million to 2 million distinct CDR3 sequences; 25% to 30% occur once, and the top ten carry 7.7%. Findings of the study overall: There was no known CMV status for donors, so expanded clonotype changes were possibly confounded.

The chain recombines TRBV20-1 with TRBJ1-2; D not resolved. Input material: blood. The receptor's source is a woman in her twenties or thirties in good health. CDR3 amino acids: CSASPVLYGYTF. The CDR3 nucleotides are TGCAGTGCTAGCCCCGTCCTATATGGCTACACCTTC.